Following are 30 T cell receptor beta chains from one sample sequenced in a study of Ad26.COV2.S vaccination and SARS-CoV-2 variants. The treatment here: some 20 received Ad26.COV2.S at low or high dose, single or two shots; 5 received placebo; per-sample allocation not given. Sampling took place 63 days after the first vaccine or placebo injection. The protocol was immunoSEQ multiplex PCR, while the TCRdb copy is restricted to in-frame clones and leaves out a portion. The table includes 410,000 or so clones, 92% detected once. This sample comprised peripheral blood, obtained in a trial of Ad26.COV2.S vaccine versus placebo. These receptors were obtained from a person between 18 and 65 years old who received the Ad26.COV2.S COVID-19 vaccine or a placebo.

The chain employs TRBV10-3 and TRBJ1-3, with a tentative D call TRBD1 (5 bases). CDR1 is ENHRY, CDR2 SYGVKD, per germline. The V end lost 11 bases, the J end lost 2 bases, and 10 bases lay between the germline ends. The CDR3 contains 12 residues. Written as DNA, the CDR3 is TGTGCCCTTGGGACTACTGGAAACACCATATATTTT. The encoded protein is CALGTTGNTIYF.

The chain recombines TRBV5-8 with TRBJ2-2; D is uncertain. The CDR3 sequence is 16 residues long. CDR1 SGHTS and CDR2 YDEGEE come from the germline V gene. The V end lost 2 bases, the J end lost 0 bases, and 11 bases lay between the germline ends. CDR3 region: CASSFGLGTNTGELFF. CDR3 nucleotide sequence: TGTGCCAGCAGCTTCGGGTTAGGGACGAACACCGGGGAGCTGTTTTTT.

V is TRBV10-3 and J is TRBJ2-7; 9 bases map to TRBD1. The germline CDR1 and CDR2 sequences are ENHRY and SYGVKD. Trimming removed 3 bases from V and 3 bases from J; junction bases left unmatched: 6. The CDR3 sequence is 15 residues long. The DNA for the CDR3 is TGTGCCATCAGTGAACATGGGGACAGGGTCTACGAGCAGTACTTC. It codes for CAISEHGDRVYEQYF.

V and J are TRBV28 and TRBJ2-1, with D possibly being TRBD1 or TRBD2 (5 bases each). Germline V CDR1 and CDR2: MDHEN, SYDVKM. Trimming removed 6 bases from V and 7 bases from J, with 13 bases in between. There are 13 residues in the CDR3. CDR3 in amino acids: CASSPPGANEQFF. CDR3 nucleotides: TGTGCCAGCAGCCCCCCCGGGGCAAATGAGCAGTTCTTC.

The count of this clone is one. The genes are TRBV2 and TRBJ2-3, with D possibly matching TRBD2 (7 bases). Per the germline V gene, CDR1 is SNHLY and CDR2 is FYNNEI. CDR3 length: 14 amino acids. V dropped 9 bases and J dropped 5 bases, with 18 bases sitting between them. The chain's CDR3 is CASKIGGAQDTQYF. The CDR3 DNA reads TGTGCCAGTAAAATTGGGGGGGCCCAAGATACGCAGTATTTT.

The rearrangement links TRBV4-3 to TRBJ2-1; the match to TRBD2 covers 11 bases. V dropped 1 base and J dropped 9; count of bases not matched to a gene: 2. From germline, CDR1 is LGHNA and CDR2 YSLEER. The CDR3 has 14 amino acids. The CDR3 protein is CASSQVLAGGEQFF. CDR3 coding DNA: TGCGCCAGCAGCCAAGTTCTAGCGGGGGGTGAGCAGTTCTTC.

A remark on this clone: At the DNA level, this CDR3 is encoded by other sequences in the same sample as well. CDR3 sequence (DNA): TGCGCCAGCAGCCCCGGAGGTGGAAACACCATATATTTT. It is translated as CASSPGGGNTIYF. This chain joins TRBV4-3 and TRBJ1-3; D gene uncertain. The CDR3 loop spans 13 amino acids. Trimming removed 4 bases from V and 3 bases from J, with 7 bases in between. CDR1 and CDR2 from the germline V gene are LGHNA and YSLEER.

The chain employs TRBV7-9 and TRBJ2-3; a possible D gene is TRBD2 (5 bases). The germline V gene has CDR1 SEHNR and CDR2 FQNEAQ (reference sequence). The length of the CDR3 is 15 residues. V was trimmed by 5 bases and J by 0 bases, leaving 12 bases between them. The CDR3 DNA reads TGTGCCAGCAGCCCCCCGGGGATTAGCACAGATACGCAGTATTTT. The encoded protein is CASSPPGISTDTQYF.

The V call is TRBV9, the J call TRBJ2-3, with a tentative D call TRBD2 (5 bases). CDR3 size: 14 residues. Germline CDR1 and CDR2: SGDLS and YYNGEE. V lost 2 bases, J lost 8 bases, and 15 bases lay in between. CDR3 region: CASSVSDFSATQYF. The CDR3, as DNA: TGTGCCAGCAGCGTTTCGGACTTTTCGGCTACGCAGTATTTT.

A single count supports this clone. This chain connects TRBV3-1 (or the pseudogene TRBV3-2) to TRBJ1-2, with TRBD1 matching 11 bases. With 0 bases clipped from V and 8 bases from J, the junction kept 14 bases outside the gene matches. Looked up from germline, CDR1 is LGHDT and CDR2 is YNNKEL (reference sequence). The CDR3 spans 18 residues. Here the CDR3 reads CASSQDTRTGGAERGYTF. The CDR3, as DNA: TGTGCCAGCAGCCAAGATACTAGGACAGGGGGCGCAGAAAGGGGCTACACCTTC.

The chain recombines TRBV5-4 with TRBJ1-2; D is ambiguous. Looked up from germline, CDR1 is SGHNT and CDR2 is YYREEE (reference sequence). This CDR3 is built from 16 residues. The V gene lost 6 bases and the J gene lost 2 bases, with 20 bases spanning the gap. The CDR3: CASTPISADANYGYTF. As DNA, the CDR3 is TGTGCCAGCACCCCGATATCGGCAGACGCAAACTATGGCTACACCTTC.

J is TRBJ2-5 and V is TRBV18, with 14 bases matching TRBD2. The V and J ends lost 3 bases and 1 base, in that order; junction bases with no gene match: 4. From germline, CDR1 is KGHSH and CDR2 LQKENI. This CDR3 has 17 amino acids. The CDR3 region has the DNA TGTGCCAGCTCACCGGGACTAGCGGGGGCCACCCAAGAGACCCAGTACTTC. Encoded protein: CASSPGLAGATQETQYF.

The rearrangement links TRBV4-1 to TRBJ1-1, with a tentative D call TRBD1 (5 bases). V lost 3 bases and J lost 0, with 20 bases in between. The germline CDR1 and CDR2 sequences are MGHRA and YSYEKL. This CDR3 has 18 residues. CDR3 sequence: CASSHNAGGGSMNTEAFF. The CDR3 coding sequence is TGCGCCAGCAGCCATAACGCGGGGGGGGGATCAATGAACACTGAAGCTTTCTTT.

The rearrangement joins TRBV10-3 to TRBJ1-1; D remains unclear. Trimming took off 5 bases at V and 1 base at J, with 8 bases between the two ends. CDR1 is ENHRY, CDR2 SYGVKD, per germline. The length of the CDR3 is 13 residues. The CDR3 loop is CAISPTANTEAFF. CDR3 bases: TGTGCCATCAGTCCTACAGCGAACACTGAAGCTTTCTTT.

V usage is TRBV5-8 and J usage is TRBJ2-7; a weak D match, TRBD2 (5 bases). The CDR3 totals 12 residues. Germline CDR1 and CDR2: SGHTS and YDEGEE. With 5 bases removed from V and 5 bases from J, the gap between germline ends came to 11 bases. The CDR3 DNA reads as TGTGCCAGCAGAACCTCGAGGGACGAGCAGTACTTC. Its translation: CASRTSRDEQYF.

The V gene is TRBV5-1, the J gene TRBJ2-2, with 11 bases identical to TRBD2. CDR3 length: 19 residues. The trim removed 3 bases at V and 6 bases at J, leaving 16 bases unmatched. Germline values: CDR1 SGHRS, CDR2 YFSETQ. The chain's CDR3 is CASSWGRLAGTTFSGELFF. CDR3 nucleotides: TGCGCCAGCAGCTGGGGGCGACTAGCGGGGACGACGTTTTCCGGGGAGCTGTTTTTT.

The chain links TRBV6-6 to TRBJ1-6; TRBD1 might be the D (5 bases). Deletions cut 6 bases from V and 7 bases from J, with 13 bases between. The CDR3 extends over 14 amino acids. Per germline, CDR1 MNHNY and CDR2 SVGAGI (reference sequence). CDR3 DNA: TGTGCCAGCAGCCCCGAGGGGTCGAATTCACCCCTCCACTTT. This codes for CASSPEGSNSPLHF.

The rearrangement uses TRBV19 and TRBJ2-7, with TRBD1 matching 10 bases. Germline CDR1 LNHDA, CDR2 SQIVND (reference sequence). J gave up 5 bases and V 3 bases, and 4 bases lay outside the gene matches. This CDR3 contains 14 residues. Here the CDR3 reads CASSMTGGFHEQYF. As DNA, the CDR3 is TGTGCCAGTAGTATGACAGGGGGCTTCCACGAGCAGTACTTC.

This clone was found once. V is TRBV6-1 and J is TRBJ2-7, with D unresolved. V dropped 3 bases and J dropped 2 bases, with 14 bases sitting between them. CDR3 length equals 15 residues. Germline CDR1 and CDR2: MNHNS and SASEGT. This chain's CDR3 is CASSDWTSTPYEQYF. Here the CDR3 DNA reads TGTGCCAGCAGTGATTGGACCTCTACTCCCTACGAGCAGTACTTC.

The chain has TRBV7-9 and TRBJ1-1; D might be TRBD1 (5 bases). The V end lost 4 bases, the J end lost 10 bases, and 13 bases lay between the germline ends. The CDR3 runs to 12 residues. Germline V gene lookup returns CDR1 SEHNR and CDR2 FQNEAQ (reference sequence). CDR3 loop: CASSSEGRRAFF. CDR3 bases: TGTGCCAGCAGCTCGGAGGGGAGACGAGCTTTCTTT.

This chain joins TRBV6-6 and TRBJ1-6; no definite D call. Germline V CDR1 and CDR2: MNHNY, SVGAGI (reference sequence). The germline V and J ends were trimmed by 5 bases and 4 bases, with 12 bases remaining between them. CDR3 length equals 15 residues. Here the CDR3 reads CASSRPGDYNSPLHF. CDR3 nucleotides: TGTGCCAGCAGTCGCCCCGGGGATTATAATTCACCCCTCCACTTT.

The rearrangement joins TRBV7-2 to TRBJ2-7; TRBD2 matches at 7 bases. This CDR3 has 14 amino acids. The germline V gene has CDR1 SGHTA and CDR2 FQGNSA. The trim removed 5 bases at V and 2 bases at J, leaving 6 bases unmatched. CDR3 residues: CASSPHTSAYEQYF. The CDR3 region has the DNA TGTGCCAGCAGCCCCCATACTAGCGCCTACGAGCAGTACTTC.

This chain connects TRBV9 to TRBJ2-5; TRBD2 matches at 15 bases. The CDR3 has 20 residues. Germline trimming cut 4 bases from V and 5 bases from J; bases unmatched to any gene: 18. Per the germline V gene, CDR1 is SGDLS and CDR2 is YYNGEE. The CDR3 loop is CASSLTGTSGGTRGRETQYF. CDR3 in DNA: TGTGCCAGCAGCTTAACCGGGACTAGCGGGGGGACCCGCGGGCGGGAGACCCAGTACTTC.

The chain couples TRBV6-2 or TRBV6-3 to TRBJ2-5; 9 bases map to TRBD2. V was pared by 2 bases and J by 4 bases, with 11 bases of the junction left unmatched. This CDR3 contains 17 residues. The germline CDR1 and CDR2 sequences are MNHEY and SVGEGT. This chain's CDR3 is CASSYRRSGGRGETQYF. The DNA for the CDR3 is TGTGCCAGCAGTTACCGACGTAGCGGGGGACGGGGAGAGACCCAGTACTTC.

The V call is TRBV7-2, the J call TRBJ2-5; D unclear. Looked up from germline, CDR1 is SGHTA and CDR2 is FQGNSA. V was shortened by 0 bases and J by 0 bases, with 11 bases between the two germline ends. The CDR3 extends over 16 amino acids. The CDR3 protein is CASSLAPQPNQETQYF. The DNA of the CDR3 is TGTGCCAGCAGCTTAGCGCCACAGCCGAACCAAGAGACCCAGTACTTC.

This clone was recorded a few times. J is TRBJ2-7 and V is TRBV7-9; TRBD1 matches 9 bases. The CDR3 is 15 residues long. Germline V gene lookup returns CDR1 SEHNR and CDR2 FQNEAQ (reference sequence). V was pared by 4 bases and J by 3 bases, with 7 bases of the junction left unmatched. CDR3 nucleotide sequence: TGTGCCAGCAGCTCCGACCGGGACAGGGACTACGAGCAGTACTTC. As protein: CASSSDRDRDYEQYF.

V usage is TRBV14 and J usage is TRBJ2-2; no firm D call. Deletions cut 0 bases from V and 6 bases from J, with 8 bases between. The germline V gene encodes CDR1 SGHDN and CDR2 FVKESK. The CDR3 runs to 14 residues. The CDR3 DNA is TGTGCCAGCAGCCAAGATGTCGGGCCCGGGGAGCTGTTTTTT. Protein: CASSQDVGPGELFF.

CDR3 nucleotide sequence: TGTGCCAGCAGCGGGGAGCAGGTTGCGGATACGCAGTATTTT. It translates to CASSGEQVADTQYF. The chain uses TRBV7-2 and TRBJ2-3, with a weak D call TRBD2 (5 bases). The V gene's germline CDR1 is SGHTA and CDR2 FQGNSA. This CDR3 contains 14 residues. The V end lost 5 bases, the J end lost 6 bases, and 15 bases lay between the germline ends.

The count of this clone is one. CDR3 sequence: CASSQPGQRNTEAFF. The CDR3 nucleotides are TGCGCCAGCAGCCAACCGGGACAGAGGAACACTGAAGCTTTCTTT. This chain links TRBV4-3 with TRBJ1-1; 7 bases are a match to TRBD1. The CDR3 contains 15 residues. Germline V gives CDR1 LGHNA, CDR2 YSLEER. The V segment lost 2 bases and the J segment 1 base; nucleotides outside the gene matches: 4.

The chain uses TRBV10-3 and TRBJ2-7; a possible D gene is TRBD2 (6 bases). In germline, CDR1 is ENHRY, CDR2 SYGVKD. This CDR3 is built from 16 residues. V lost 3 bases, J lost 0 bases, and 15 bases lay in between. The CDR3 region is CAISDGGGIFSYEQYF. The DNA of the CDR3 is TGTGCCATCAGTGATGGTGGGGGGATTTTCTCCTACGAGCAGTACTTC.